A single sample gave rise to the 2 T cell receptor beta chains below, sequenced in a study of T cell responses to AZD1222 COVID-19 vaccine. Produced via immunoSEQ multiplex PCR; TCRdb's table is partial and in-frame only. The repertoire includes 120,000 to 150,000 clones, less than 95% of them detected once, and about 3.5% sits in the top ten. The source was peripheral blood, collected on day 0 of AZD1222 vaccination. These receptors were collected from an adult in good health.

This clone was recorded once. This rearrangement joins TRBV12-3 or TRBV12-4 to TRBJ2-7; the D gene is possibly TRBD2 (6 bases). CDR3 size: 13 residues. Trimming cost V 7 bases and J 0 bases, with 10 bases left between them. The CDR3 DNA reads TGTGCCAGCAAAGGAGGGAGCTCCTACGAGCAGTACTTC. Amino acids: CASKGGSSYEQYF.

V gene TRBV30 combines with J gene TRBJ1-1; 9 bases are a match to TRBD1. The trim removed 5 bases at V and 4 bases at J, leaving 5 bases unmatched. The CDR3 runs 13 residues. Germline CDR1 and CDR2: GTSNPN and SVGIG (reference sequence). CDR3 loop: CAWGQGSLTEAFF. In DNA form, the CDR3 reads TGTGCCTGGGGACAGGGGTCGCTCACTGAAGCTTTCTTT. Full variable domain (missing parts from reference TRBV30 and TRBJ1-1): SQTIHQWPATLVQPVGSPLSLECTVEGTSNPNLYWYRQAAGRGLQLLFYSVGIGQISSEVPQNLSASRPQDRQFILSSKKLLLSDSGFYLCAWGQGSLTEAFFGQGTRLTVV.